Shown below are 17 T cell receptor beta chains from a single sample sequenced in a study of radiation and T cells in renal cell carcinoma (dated by TCRdb to 2019 to 2021). What this sample's time point label stands for: blood 4 weeks post-SBRT, at nephrectomy. This specimen's treatment or condition label, per the study, means: 15 Gy SBRT to primary tumor, nephrectomy 4 weeks later. The protocol used for the library was the immunoSEQ multiplex PCR assay. TCRdb carries this immuneACCESS record with in-frame sequences only. Its versions omit some clonotypes, under half of them owing to an unresolved V gene in the studies checked, with the rest unexplained. Counted in this sample were roughly 170,000 clones; less than 90% of them appeared once. Around 10% of the sample belongs to the ten largest clones. The source material was blood, sampled from a patient whose treatment included radiotherapy and nephrectomy. These receptors originate from a woman aged 45-60 years with renal cell carcinoma.

The gene calls are TRBV5-1 and TRBJ2-1, with D perhaps assigned TRBD1 or TRBD2 (6 bases each). This CDR3 has 15 amino acids. Trimming took 4 bases from V and 5 from J, leaving 16 bases between them. Germline CDR1 and CDR2: SGHRS and YFSETQ. The CDR3 loop reads CASSPRLGGNNEQFF. As DNA, the CDR3 is TGCGCCAGCAGCCCGAGACTAGGGGGTAACAATGAGCAGTTCTTC.

This clone was observed once. The gene calls are TRBV19 and TRBJ1-3; tentatively, D is TRBD1 (5 bases). CDR1 and CDR2 (germline): LNHDA, SQIVND (reference sequence). Trimming shortened V by 8 bases and J by 7 bases, and 12 bases separated the two germline ends. The CDR3 contains 12 residues. In DNA, the CDR3 is TGTGCCAGTTCCAAGACAGAGAACACCATATATTTT. It is translated as CASSKTENTIYF.

The chain has TRBV7-9 and TRBJ2-3; D gene ambiguous. V was cut by 1 base and J by 5 bases, with 7 bases left in between. CDR3 size: 13 residues. CDR1 and CDR2 (germline): SEHNR, FQNEAQ (reference sequence). CDR3 bases: TGTGCCAGCAGCTTAGATGTTCAAGATACGCAGTATTTT. Its translation: CASSLDVQDTQYF.

The rearrangement links TRBV19 to TRBJ2-2; tentative D call: TRBD1 (5 bases). The CDR3 extends over 15 amino acids. V lost 5 bases and J lost 0, with 10 bases in between. Germline assignment: CDR1 LNHDA and CDR2 SQIVND (reference sequence). The CDR3 reads CASSPGSTNTGELFF. CDR3 bases: TGTGCCAGTAGTCCAGGGTCTACGAACACCGGGGAGCTGTTTTTT.

This clone was detected only once. This CDR3 is CASSWGVSMTKSSYNSPLHF. The CDR3 DNA reads TGTGCCAGCAGCTGGGGGGTCAGTATGACTAAGAGCTCCTATAATTCACCCCTCCACTTT. The V and J genes are TRBV5-5 and TRBJ1-6, with TRBD1 as a possible D gene (5 bases). The germline V and J ends were trimmed by 3 bases and 0 bases, with 22 bases remaining between them. Germline assignment: CDR1 SGHKS and CDR2 YYEKEE (reference sequence). The CDR3 runs to 20 residues.

The chain employs TRBV7-8 and TRBJ2-3; 8 positions agree with TRBD2. Trimming cost V 2 bases and J 6 bases; bases outside gene matches: 7. The germline gives CDR1 SGHVS, CDR2 FQNEAQ. This CDR3 contains 15 residues. The CDR3: CASSLRTGGLDTQYF. The CDR3 nucleotides read TGTGCCAGCAGCTTAAGGACGGGGGGGCTGGATACGCAGTATTTT.

CDR3 residues: CASIQGQSYTEAFF. The CDR3 DNA follows: TGTGCCAGCATTCAGGGACAAAGCTACACTGAAGCTTTCTTT. The chain couples TRBV5-5 to TRBJ1-1; D might be TRBD1 (6 bases). V lost 6 bases and J lost 3, with 15 bases in between. Germline V CDR1 and CDR2: SGHKS, YYEKEE (reference sequence). The CDR3 length is 14 residues.

The chain joins TRBV11-3 to TRBJ2-3; D might be TRBD1 (7 bases). The CDR3 runs 15 residues. CDR1 and CDR2 (germline): SGHNT, YENEEA. V lost 4 bases and J 3 bases, leaving 14 bases between the germline ends. The CDR3 sequence is CASSSQGLATDTQYF. CDR3 bases: TGTGCCAGCAGCTCACAGGGGCTAGCGACAGATACGCAGTATTTT. Looking up the rest from reference TRBV11-3 and TRBJ2-3 gives the full variable domain: EAGVVQSPRYKIIEKKQPVAFWCNPISGHNTLYWYLQNLGQGPELLIRYENEEAVDDSQLPKDRFSAERLKGVDSTLKIQPAELGDSAVYLCASSSQGLATDTQYFGPGTRLTVL.

The chain links TRBV18 to TRBJ2-7; 8 positions match TRBD1. Per the germline V gene, CDR1 is KGHSH and CDR2 is LQKENI. CDR3 length: 15 residues. After removal of 4 bases from V and 3 bases from J, the junction contained 8 bases not matched to a gene. The CDR3 nucleotides read TGTGCCAGCTCACGGCCGGGACAGGCCGACTACGAGCAGTACTTC. This encodes CASSRPGQADYEQYF.

The rearrangement joins TRBV4-3 to TRBJ1-2; D is unclear. Germline CDR1 is LGHNA and CDR2 is YSLEER. V shed 0 bases and J shed 4 bases, with 3 bases lying between them. This CDR3 is 12 amino acids long. The CDR3 sequence: CASSQDPYGYTF. DNA of the CDR3: TGCGCCAGCAGCCAAGATCCCTATGGCTACACCTTC.

The genes are TRBV7-9 and TRBJ2-7, with D maybe TRBD1 (6 bases). The V gene lost 5 bases and the J gene lost 3 bases, with 23 bases spanning the gap. The CDR3 totals 17 residues. CDR1 is SEHNR and CDR2 is FQNEAQ in the germline V gene (reference sequence). The CDR3 DNA reads TGTGCCAGCAGCCCCACAATCCGGGACACGATCTACTACGAGCAGTACTTC. Translating gives CASSPTIRDTIYYEQYF.

The sample holds one count of this clone. The rearrangement joins TRBV14 to TRBJ2-4; 8 bases match TRBD2. Trimming took 2 bases from V and 6 from J; bases not matched to a gene: 12. The CDR3 spans 17 residues. Per the germline V gene, CDR1 is SGHDN and CDR2 is FVKESK. DNA of the CDR3: TGTGCCAGCAGCCAATATGGGCGACTAGCGTCCCCAAACATTCAGTACTTC. Amino acids: CASSQYGRLASPNIQYF.

The chain combines TRBV11-3 with TRBJ1-1; 9 positions agree with TRBD1. The CDR3 loop spans 17 amino acids. The germline V gene encodes CDR1 SGHNT and CDR2 YENEEA. V dropped 5 bases and J dropped 0; count of bases not matched to a gene: 10. CDR3 sequence (DNA): TGTGCCAGCAGCCCGAAGGGGACAGGGCTATTGAACACTGAAGCTTTCTTT. Protein: CASSPKGTGLLNTEAFF.

This clone came up a few times. The chain recombines TRBV29-1 with TRBJ1-2; 9 nucleotides agree with TRBD1. Trimming removed 7 bases from V and 5 bases from J; junction bases left unmatched: 8. Germline loops: CDR1 SQVTM, CDR2 ANQGSEA. This CDR3 is built from 13 residues. The CDR3 spells CSAGTGSRYGYTF. The CDR3 region has the DNA TGCAGCGCTGGGACAGGGTCTCGGTATGGCTACACCTTC.

J is TRBJ2-2 and V is TRBV15; 7 nucleotides align to TRBD2. The trim removed 10 bases at V and 2 bases at J, leaving 7 bases unmatched. The length of the CDR3 is 14 residues. Germline CDR1 reads LNHNV; CDR2 reads YYDKDF (reference sequence). This CDR3 is CAREGPINTGELFF. In DNA form, the CDR3 reads TGTGCCAGGGAGGGGCCGATCAACACCGGGGAGCTGTTTTTT.

This clone was detected only once. The CDR3 ends on some other residue instead of the conserved phenylalanine or tryptophan, so this is likely a read error. The chain carries TRBV10-2 and TRBJ2-7; TRBD1 matches at 10 bases. V dropped 5 bases and J dropped 7; count of bases not matched to a gene: 11. CDR1 is WSHSY, CDR2 SAAADI, per germline. This CDR3 comprises 15 residues. The CDR3 DNA reads TGCGCCAGCAGTAAAACCGGGACAGGGGACGGAGAGCAGTACCTC. This gives the protein CASSKTGTGDGEQYL.

This rearrangement joins TRBV10-1 to TRBJ1-1; 10 nucleotides line up with TRBD1. Trimming cost V 2 bases and J 10 bases; bases outside gene matches: 10. The germline CDR1 and CDR2 sequences are WNHNN and SYGVQD (reference sequence). The CDR3 is made up of 15 amino acids. The CDR3: CASSETLDRGVRAFF. The CDR3 region has the DNA TGCGCCAGCAGTGAGACATTGGACAGGGGGGTAAGAGCTTTCTTT.